The clone carrying this T cell receptor (beta chain) was counted a few times. Its cognate antigen is unknown. This entry belongs to a study of T cells in Graves' hyperthyroidism and ophthalmopathy. Study-wide background: The blood sample was taken at first diagnosis, before treatment began. Study outcomes and limitations: Most thyroid-expanded clonotypes above 0.001 were also found in blood.

Diagnosis relied on clinical symptoms, serum thyroxine and TRAb, thyroid ultrasound and orbital computed tomography. The PBMCs studied were ones that came from about 10 ml fresh peripheral blood. Per the germline V gene, CDR1 is SGHDT and CDR2 is YYEEEE. CDR3 size: 13 residues. V was clipped by 4 bases and J by 3 bases, with 10 bases between them. Amplification of TCR beta CDR3 regions was performed using RNA transcripts as template. Researchers ran a first-round RT-PCR on the TCR CDR3 using the HTBI primer set. TCRdb itself ran the multiplex PCR reads through MiXCR, one entry per CDR3 protein. The sample includes 400,000 or so distinct CDR3 sequences, roughly 15% seen only once; the top ten take around a fifth.

This clonotype was sampled from a woman between 25 and 40 years old with Graves' ophthalmopathy. The sample was blood. The chain couples TRBV5-6 to TRBJ1-1; weak D call: TRBD1 (5 bases). The chain's CDR3 is CASSGRTHTEAFF. As DNA, the CDR3 is TGTGCCAGCAGCGGTAGGACACACACTGAAGCTTTCTTT.